This passage covers 29 T cell receptor beta chains from one sample sequenced in a study of cytomegalovirus exposure and HLA in healthy donors. The PCR ran on 60 Vbeta and 13 Jbeta primers. This table comes from immunoSEQ multiplex PCR, and its TCRdb copy is limited to in-frame clones, with some not included. The repertoire holds approximately 81,000 clones, with around four fifths as singletons. Sample: PBMCs. These receptors were taken from a woman aged 50 to 60 in good health and CMV-seropositive.

This clone was seen only a few times. The chain combines TRBV7-9 with TRBJ2-3, with TRBD2 matching 13 bases. The trim removed 1 base at V and 3 bases at J, leaving 7 bases unmatched. Germline lookup yields CDR1 SEHNR and CDR2 FQNEAQ (reference sequence). This CDR3 has 18 amino acids. DNA of the CDR3: TGTGCCAGCAGCTTAGTCCGTGGACTAGCGGGAGTTACAGATACGCAGTATTTT. The encoded protein is CASSLVRGLAGVTDTQYF.

The J gene is TRBJ2-7, the V gene TRBV2, with a possible D match to TRBD2 (6 bases). V shed 7 bases and J shed 5 bases, with 18 bases lying between them. Germline CDR1 is SNHLY and CDR2 is FYNNEI. There are 14 residues in the CDR3. The CDR3 here is CASTLLGGPHEQYF. In nucleotides, the CDR3 is TGTGCCAGCACCCTCTTGGGAGGTCCCCACGAGCAGTACTTC.

The rearrangement uses TRBV6-4 and TRBJ2-1; possibly TRBD1 for D (5 bases). CDR1 and CDR2 from the germline V gene are MRHNA and SNTAGT. CDR3 size: 14 residues. V lost 2 bases and J 9 bases, leaving 14 bases between the germline ends. Here the CDR3 reads CASSDVARGSEQFF. The CDR3 nucleotides are TGTGCCAGCAGTGACGTCGCTAGGGGCTCTGAGCAGTTCTTC.

The gene calls are TRBV14 and TRBJ2-7; the D gene is possibly TRBD1 (5 bases). The germline V and J ends were trimmed by 4 bases and 4 bases, with 23 bases remaining between them. The CDR3 runs 17 residues. Germline lookup yields CDR1 SGHDN and CDR2 FVKESK. CDR3 loop: CASSPWAQGAVPYEQYF. The CDR3, as DNA: TGTGCCAGCAGCCCCTGGGCTCAGGGCGCGGTGCCTTACGAGCAGTACTTC.

V usage is TRBV30 and J usage is TRBJ2-7; TRBD1 agrees at 7 bases. Germline-derived CDR1 and CDR2 are GTSNPN and SVGIG (reference sequence). The CDR3 extends over 13 amino acids. V shed 2 bases and J 2 bases; nucleotides not matched to a gene: 3. CDR3 sequence: CAWSRGQPYEQYF. The CDR3 bases are TGTGCCTGGAGTAGGGGACAGCCCTACGAGCAGTACTTC.

As concerns this clone: The sample holds other DNA sequences that translate to the same CDR3. This sequence joins TRBV29-1 and TRBJ1-1; D uncertain. The germline V gene encodes CDR1 SQVTM and CDR2 ANQGSEA. Trimming shortened V by 4 bases and J by 0 bases, and 3 bases separated the two germline ends. There are 11 residues in the CDR3. This chain's CDR3 is CSVAVNTEAFF. CDR3 DNA sequence: TGCAGCGTTGCAGTGAACACTGAAGCTTTCTTT.

The V call is TRBV18, the J call TRBJ1-3; D may be TRBD1 (5 bases). V gave up 2 bases and J gave up 3 bases, with 8 bases separating them. The CDR3 has 14 amino acids. Germline CDR1 KGHSH, CDR2 LQKENI. CDR3 protein: CASSPSGFGNTIYF. The CDR3 DNA follows: TGTGCCAGCTCACCATCAGGGTTTGGAAACACCATATATTTT.

The gene calls are TRBV6-1 and TRBJ2-7; tentatively, D is TRBD2 (5 bases). Looked up from germline, CDR1 is MNHNS and CDR2 is SASEGT. The CDR3 spans 13 residues. Trimming took 1 base from V and 9 from J, leaving 13 bases between them. This CDR3 reads CASSEVVRGVQYF. DNA of the CDR3: TGTGCCAGCAGTGAAGTTGTACGGGGAGTGCAGTACTTC.

This chain connects TRBV30 to TRBJ2-7, with 9 bases lining up with TRBD1. V trimming: 4 bases; J trimming: 3 bases; junction bases outside the gene matches: 1. The CDR3 is 12 amino acids. Germline V gives CDR1 GTSNPN, CDR2 SVGIG (reference sequence). In DNA form, the CDR3 reads TGTGCCTGGACGGACAGGGGCTACGAGCAGTACTTC. Protein: CAWTDRGYEQYF.

This sequence joins TRBV7-9 and TRBJ1-2; D might be TRBD1 (6 bases). The V gene's germline CDR1 is SEHNR and CDR2 FQNEAQ (reference sequence). The CDR3 totals 17 residues. V was clipped by 0 bases and J by 5 bases, with 19 bases between them. CDR3 in amino acids: CASSLAPNRVGRYGYTF. In nucleotides, the CDR3 is TGTGCCAGCAGCTTAGCGCCAAACAGGGTGGGTCGATATGGCTACACCTTC.

The chain recombines TRBV19 with TRBJ2-7; tentatively, D is TRBD2 (6 bases). V was shortened by 6 bases and J by 3 bases, with 6 bases between the two germline ends. Germline CDR1 is LNHDA and CDR2 is SQIVND (reference sequence). This CDR3 region has 11 residues. This chain's CDR3 is CASREGYEQYF. As DNA, the CDR3 is TGTGCCAGTAGGGAGGGCTACGAGCAGTACTTC.

This clone was seen a few times. J is TRBJ2-7 and V is TRBV29-1, with D possibly matching TRBD1 (5 bases). This CDR3 spans 11 amino acids. Deletions cut 6 bases from V and 4 bases from J, with 10 bases between. Germline assignment: CDR1 SQVTM and CDR2 ANQGSEA. The CDR3 DNA is TGCAGCGTCGGTACAGGTTACGAGCAGTACTTC. Translating gives CSVGTGYEQYF.

The V and J genes are TRBV13 and TRBJ2-2; 13 bases map to TRBD2. The J segment lost 4 bases and the V segment lost 4 bases, leaving 3 bases of the junction unmatched. The CDR3 sequence is 16 residues long. Per the germline V gene, CDR1 is PRHDT and CDR2 is FYEKMQ (reference sequence). This chain's CDR3 is CASSSGLAGLTGELFF. Written as DNA, the CDR3 is TGTGCCAGCAGCTCGGGACTAGCGGGGCTCACCGGGGAGCTGTTTTTT.

The sample holds one count of this clone. This chain joins TRBV5-1 and TRBJ1-5; a possible D gene is TRBD1 (6 bases). The CDR3 length is 14 residues. The germline gives CDR1 SGHRS, CDR2 YFSETQ. V was cut by 0 bases and J by 5 bases, with 9 bases left in between. The chain's CDR3 is CASSLGPGDQPQHF. For the CDR3, the DNA is TGCGCCAGCAGCTTGGGGCCAGGGGATCAGCCCCAGCATTTT.

This clone has just one count. The chain employs TRBV29-1 and TRBJ2-3, with a tentative D call TRBD1 (5 bases). The CDR3 has 12 amino acids. Germline values: CDR1 SQVTM, CDR2 ANQGSEA. V was cut by 6 bases and J by 4 bases, with 11 bases left in between. The CDR3 sequence is CSVVRVSDTQYF. Written as DNA, the CDR3 is TGCAGCGTGGTCAGGGTCTCAGATACGCAGTATTTT.

This clone was picked up one time. V gene TRBV25-1 combines with J gene TRBJ1-5; 7 bases are a match to TRBD1. V was pared by 5 bases and J by 0 bases, with 4 bases of the junction left unmatched. This CDR3 has 15 residues. Germline V gene sequence: CDR1 MGHDK, CDR2 SYGVNS. This CDR3 is CASSKDRDSNQPQHF. CDR3 nucleotides: TGTGCCAGCAGTAAAGACAGGGATAGCAATCAGCCCCAGCATTTT.

This clone has just a few counts. This rearrangement joins TRBV29-1 to TRBJ1-2; D gene uncertain. Looked up from germline, CDR1 is SQVTM and CDR2 is ANQGSEA. The CDR3 has 13 amino acids. The V and J ends lost 4 bases and 4 bases respectively, with 13 bases between them. Here the CDR3 reads CSVGVRQFYGYTF. The CDR3 DNA reads TGCAGCGTTGGGGTCAGGCAATTCTATGGCTACACCTTC.

The chain combines TRBV27 with TRBJ1-5; D is uncertain. This CDR3 is 18 amino acids long. CDR1 MNHEY and CDR2 SMNVEV come from the germline V gene (reference sequence). V gave up 5 bases and J gave up 2 bases, with 22 bases separating them. CDR3 sequence (DNA): TGTGCCAGCAGTCGCCCCTATCCGCCCAGGCAGGGCAATCAGCCCCAGCATTTT. Translation gives CASSRPYPPRQGNQPQHF.

The V and J genes are TRBV18 and TRBJ2-7, with TRBD2 identical over 8 bases. The CDR3 is 23 amino acids. Germline CDR1 is KGHSH and CDR2 is LQKENI. Germline trimming cut 3 bases from V and 3 bases from J; bases unmatched to any gene: 31. CDR3 region: CASSPNPTGKLAEPRGSHYEQYF. The CDR3 DNA sequence: TGTGCCAGCTCACCTAATCCTACTGGGAAACTAGCGGAACCCCGTGGCTCCCACTACGAGCAGTACTTC.

The rearrangement links TRBV6-5 to TRBJ1-5, with D unresolved. CDR1 MNHEY and CDR2 SVGAGI come from the germline V gene. V lost 7 bases and J lost 5, with 12 bases in between. The CDR3 loop spans 13 amino acids. The CDR3 DNA is TGTGCCAGCACTTTATGGGGAGATCAGCCCCAGCATTTT. This translates into CASTLWGDQPQHF.

This rearrangement joins TRBV6-1 to TRBJ1-3; D remains unclear. This CDR3 is 13 amino acids long. V lost 8 bases and J lost 4, with 12 bases in between. Per germline, CDR1 MNHNS and CDR2 SASEGT. The CDR3 protein is CASSAGPGNTIYF. As DNA, the CDR3 is TGTGCCAGCTCCGCGGGCCCGGGAAACACCATATATTTT.

The chain combines TRBV18 with TRBJ2-5, with TRBD2 matching over 7 bases. CDR1 and CDR2 from the germline V gene are KGHSH and LQKENI. V shed 5 bases and J 5 bases; nucleotides not matched to a gene: 5. CDR3 length: 13 amino acids. The CDR3 loop reads CASSAGLSETQYF. Written as DNA, the CDR3 is TGTGCCAGCTCAGCGGGACTATCGGAGACCCAGTACTTC.

The rearrangement links TRBV19 to TRBJ1-5; tentatively, D is TRBD1 (6 bases). CDR1 is LNHDA, CDR2 SQIVND, per germline (reference sequence). Deletions cut 10 bases from V and 1 base from J, with 23 bases between. The CDR3 totals 17 residues. The CDR3 sequence is CATKQGPTLRSNQPQHF. Written as DNA, the CDR3 is TGTGCCACGAAACAGGGACCGACGTTGAGGAGCAATCAGCCCCAGCATTTT.

The chain joins TRBV6-1 to TRBJ1-1; D unclear. Germline V gene lookup returns CDR1 MNHNS and CDR2 SASEGT. CDR3 length equals 12 residues. Trimming took off 4 bases at V and 2 bases at J, with 5 bases between the two ends. CDR3 bases: TGTGCCAGCAGTGGGAGTAACACTGAAGCTTTCTTT. It is translated as CASSGSNTEAFF.

This sequence joins TRBV29-1 and TRBJ2-5, with 14 bases matching TRBD2. The germline V gene encodes CDR1 SQVTM and CDR2 ANQGSEA. Unmatched junction bases numbered 14, after V lost 2 bases and J lost 3 bases. This CDR3 contains 19 residues. The CDR3 nucleotides read TGCAGCGTTGAAAGCACTCCGGGACTAGCGGGAGCCCGGAAAGAGACCCAGTACTTC. Translated: CSVESTPGLAGARKETQYF.

This clone was detected once. V and J are TRBV27 and TRBJ2-7; the match to TRBD1 covers 8 bases. CDR3 size: 14 residues. Germline V gene lookup returns CDR1 MNHEY and CDR2 SMNVEV (reference sequence). V was pared by 4 bases and J by 4 bases, with 6 bases of the junction left unmatched. The CDR3, as DNA: TGTGCCAGCAGTTCCGACAGGGGTGGTTACGAGCAGTACTTC. This gives the protein CASSSDRGGYEQYF.

The chain recombines TRBV18 with TRBJ2-1; 10 bases are shared with TRBD1. Germline-derived CDR1 and CDR2 are KGHSH and LQKENI. This CDR3 has 17 amino acids. J was trimmed by 2 bases and V by 5 bases; bases with no gene match: 9. The CDR3 DNA sequence: TGTGCCAGCTCAGCGGTTCCGGGACAGGGGACCTACAATGAGCAGTTCTTC. This sequence encodes CASSAVPGQGTYNEQFF.

The CDR3 is CASRPDRIFTLNYGYTF. The CDR3 nucleotides are TGTGCCAGCAGACCGGACAGGATCTTTACCCTTAACTATGGCTACACCTTC. This chain connects TRBV28 to TRBJ1-2; 7 nucleotides align to TRBD1. Germline V lookup: CDR1 MDHEN, CDR2 SYDVKM. The CDR3 is 17 residues long. V gave up 6 bases and J gave up 1 base; unmatched junction bases: 14.

This chain connects TRBV6-1 to TRBJ1-2; no clear D gene. The V and J ends lost 11 bases and 5 bases respectively, with 18 bases between them. This CDR3 is 13 amino acids long. Germline V lookup: CDR1 MNHNS, CDR2 SASEGT. CDR3 nucleotide sequence: TGTGCCGGAAAAGACAAGCCACCTTATGGCTACACCTTC. Translation gives CAGKDKPPYGYTF.